This TCR beta chain was captured in a study of blood T cell repertoires in COVID-19. Across the study: Sites across the United States, Italy and Spain contributed samples from acute and convalescent COVID-19.

The V gene's germline CDR1 is SGHRS and CDR2 YFSETQ. Trimming left V 4 bases short and J 4 bases short, with 18 bases between. The CDR3 is made up of 16 amino acids. The cohort comprised adults aged roughly 18 to 95 years residing in 20 to 30 US areas. This clone was detected only once. Sequencing was performed with immunoSEQ multiplex PCR; in TCRdb, only in-frame clones are kept and a portion is missing. The sample carries roughly 150,000 clones, about nine tenths recorded once. Sequenced material: PBMCs or T cells enriched from blood (not recorded which). The clonotype originates from a woman aged 40 to 50 who had been exposed to COVID-19. The J gene is TRBJ1-3, the V gene TRBV5-1; weak D call: TRBD1 (5 bases). The CDR3, as DNA: TGCGCCAGCAGCCTCCAGGGTTCGTTTGCGGGAAACACCATATATTTT. Its protein is CASSLQGSFAGNTIYF. Full variable domain (missing parts from reference TRBV5-1 and TRBJ1-3): KAGVTQTPRYLIKTRGQQVTLSCSPISGHRSVSWYQQTPGQGLQFLFEYFSETQRNKGNFPGRFSGRQFSNSRSEMNVSTLELGDSALYLCASSLQGSFAGNTIYFGEGSWLTVV.